Listed below are T cell receptor beta chains from one sample, sequenced in a study of identical twins. TCRdb itself ran the 5' RACE reads through MiXCR, one entry per CDR3 protein. There are about 340,000 distinct CDR3 sequences in the sample; roughly 9% occur only once, and 8% to 10% lies in the top ten. Sequencing input: naive T cells sorted from blood. These receptor sequences come from a woman in her fifties or sixties in good health. CDR3s leave out the opening cysteine and the closing phenylalanine or tryptophan. Each record gives: D gene, J gene, V gene, CDR3 protein. A D gene is named only where the DNA matches it firmly.

d_call: NA; j_call: TRBJ2-4; v_call: TRBV12-3/TRBV12-4; cdr3_aa: ASSSVLGNIQY
d_call: TRBD2; j_call: TRBJ2-1; v_call: TRBV5-1; cdr3_aa: ASTSGGGYNEQF
d_call: NA; j_call: TRBJ1-1; v_call: TRBV29-1; cdr3_aa: SVGGAGRAEAF
d_call: NA; j_call: TRBJ1-5; v_call: TRBV24-1; cdr3_aa: ATSSAGGYQPQH
d_call: NA; j_call: TRBJ1-2; v_call: TRBV10-2; cdr3_aa: ASWDYGYT
d_call: TRBD2; j_call: TRBJ2-3; v_call: TRBV5-1; cdr3_aa: ASSLKPGLAILPSTDTQY
d_call: NA; j_call: TRBJ2-6; v_call: TRBV5-1; cdr3_aa: ASSLAGNSGANVLT
d_call: NA; j_call: TRBJ2-2; v_call: TRBV5-1; cdr3_aa: ASSLKSTGELF
d_call: TRBD2; j_call: TRBJ2-3; v_call: TRBV3-1; cdr3_aa: ASSYGTSGRYTQY
d_call: TRBD1; j_call: TRBJ1-2; v_call: TRBV5-1; cdr3_aa: ASRPLTGGSTGYT
d_call: NA; j_call: TRBJ2-3; v_call: TRBV18; cdr3_aa: ASSLKRGSTDTQY
d_call: TRBD2; j_call: TRBJ2-5; v_call: TRBV11-2; cdr3_aa: ASSSLGGYGTQY
d_call: NA; j_call: TRBJ1-2; v_call: TRBV12-3/TRBV12-4; cdr3_aa: ASSDTLYGYT
d_call: NA; j_call: TRBJ2-6; v_call: TRBV24-1; cdr3_aa: ATGSSGANVLT
d_call: NA; j_call: TRBJ1-5; v_call: TRBV12-3/TRBV12-4; cdr3_aa: ASRKGRGKNQPQH
d_call: NA; j_call: TRBJ2-2; v_call: TRBV7-2; cdr3_aa: ASSLSEGSGELF
d_call: TRBD2; j_call: TRBJ2-1; v_call: TRBV10-3; cdr3_aa: AISGREGNEQF
d_call: TRBD2; j_call: TRBJ2-1; v_call: TRBV5-4; cdr3_aa: ASSLDAGVSSYNEQF
d_call: TRBD2; j_call: TRBJ2-3; v_call: TRBV20-1; cdr3_aa: SARDLLAGVRDTQY
d_call: NA; j_call: TRBJ2-4; v_call: TRBV11-2; cdr3_aa: ASSLGREAKNIQY
d_call: NA; j_call: TRBJ1-5; v_call: TRBV12-3/TRBV12-4; cdr3_aa: ASGYEPQH
d_call: NA; j_call: TRBJ1-5; v_call: TRBV12-3/TRBV12-4; cdr3_aa: ASSPGEPQH
d_call: TRBD1; j_call: TRBJ2-7; v_call: TRBV30; cdr3_aa: AWSFGQGKEQY
d_call: NA; j_call: TRBJ2-1; v_call: TRBV5-6; cdr3_aa: ASSLRHNEQF